This T cell receptor beta chain was identified in a study of T-cell memory formation after mild COVID-19. TCRdb re-analysed the 5' RACE reads in MiXCR, keeping a single row per CDR3 protein. The data show 450,000 to 700,000 distinct CDR3 sequences, 18% seen once. Study-level findings and limits: Pre-infection memory harbored some responding clones, suggesting cross-reactive memory joined.

This clonotype has just a few counts. No antigen is known for it. This TCR came from an adult woman who had mild COVID-19 (a few samples of this study predate the infection). Cell type and time point are not known. The sample consisted of PBMCs or a T cell subset sorted from them (not recorded which).

The CDR3 nucleotides read TGTGCCACCAGTGGTCGACAGGGCACTGAAGCTTTCTTT. It yields the protein CATSGRQGTEAFF. J is TRBJ1-1 and V is TRBV24-1; 7 bases match TRBD1. V trimming: 5 bases; J trimming: 4 bases; junction bases outside the gene matches: 3. Looked up from germline, CDR1 is KGHDR and CDR2 is SFDVKD. The CDR3 length is 13 residues.